The clone carrying this TCR beta chain was counted between two and nine times. Its target is unknown. The repertoire came from unfractionated whole blood and reflected all unsorted peripheral T cells. This sample was included in a study of HIV-infected patients and healthy controls. Findings and limits, study-wide: HIV-infected patients shared fewer CDR3 sequences between individuals than healthy controls.

Trimming removed 1 base at V and 2 bases at J, with 8 bases between. Per germline, CDR1 MNHNS and CDR2 SASEGT. There are 14 residues in the CDR3. cDNA was made from approximately 0.55 ug RNA using alpha and beta constant primers. Each of the alpha and beta chains got its own library through chain-specific third strand synthesis with indices. TCRdb re-called the 5' RACE reads with MiXCR, one entry per CDR3 protein. The table has about 12,000 distinct CDR3 sequences, about 9% seen once. The sequence came from an adult with HIV infection. The donor label of this sample is uncertain. This sample comprised blood, obtained before antiretroviral therapy. The V gene is TRBV6-1, the J gene TRBJ1-2; D not resolved. CDR3 DNA: TGTGCCAGCAGTGAAGATTGGGCGAACTATGGCTACACCTTC. Amino acid sequence: CASSEDWANYGYTF.